This T cell receptor (beta chain) was recovered during a study of tumor-infiltrating lymphocytes in oesophageal squamous cell carcinoma. The CDR3 is 23 amino acids. Per germline, CDR1 SGHAT and CDR2 FQNNGV. Trimming cost V 1 base and J 2 bases; bases outside gene matches: 27. This clonotype was recorded at least ten times. MiXCR, applied by TCRdb to the PCR reads, yields one record per CDR3 protein. Among some 11,000 distinct CDR3 sequences, 45% to 70% were seen once, and the ten largest hold around 42%. The V gene is TRBV11-2, the J gene TRBJ2-7, with 9 bases matching TRBD2. Sequencing used esophageal tumor tissue. The TCR was taken from a female donor with esophageal squamous cell carcinoma. Written as DNA, the CDR3 is TGTGCCAGCAGCTTAGGGTTTAGGACCCCTGGGATAGCGGGAGTTTTTAGCCCCTACGAGCAGTACTTC. Its translation: CASSLGFRTPGIAGVFSPYEQYF.